This TCR beta chain was captured in a study of blood T cell repertoires in COVID-19 (dated by TCRdb to about 2020). In the study overall: Samples covering the acute and convalescent phases of COVID-19 were provided by collaborators in the United States, Italy and Spain. The dataset comprised deeply sampled blood TCRbeta repertoires from subjects exposed to, actively infected with, or recovered from COVID-19. Sample metadata almost always included a de-identified subject ID, COVID-19 status, age in years and sex. Where available, HLA class I and class II types were taken from metadata supplied by the sample provider and were not determined by assay-based typing. The repertoires were made available in a free public database intended to serve as a resource for research on the immune response to SARS-CoV-2. The material from the prospective study consisted of cDNA or gDNA derived from T cells, B-cell-depleted T cells, or PBMCs. Samples were obtained from the ongoing ImmuneRACE study (first 160 participants) and from 1,200 or so subjects provided by 6 global collaborators.

The collaborating institutions used their own protocols to collect whole blood in K2EDTA tubes. Collaborator samples were shipped for TCRbeta analysis as frozen whole blood, isolated PBMCs, or DNA extracted from either sample type. The germline V gene encodes CDR1 MNHEY and CDR2 SMNVEV (reference sequence). V drops 10 bases and J drops 2 bases, leaving 17 bases in between. The CDR3 measures 14 amino acids from cysteine to phenylalanine. The only DNA kept is the CDR3, 42 bases in frame from the first base. The research as a whole found: The amount of clinical and demographic metadata varied by source and participant and was provided uncurated.

Points on this clone: It has no known antigen specificity. There are no base qualities to consult, and no much larger clone falls within one base.

TCRbeta CDR3 regions were amplified from genomic DNA by means of the immunoSEQ Assay, a bias-controlled multiplex PCR. Concerning the study's data processing: The number of nucleated cells in each sample was estimated by amplification of reference gene primers within the assay. Sequence reads were collapsed and filtered to measure the absolute abundance of every unique TCRbeta CDR3 rearrangement. For each sample, productive Simpson clonality was calculated by taking the square root of Simpson's diversity index across productive rearrangements. TCRdb retrieved this table from immuneACCESS and kept in-frame rearrangements only. Not all clones are present; in checked studies, unresolved V genes account for under half, and no reason is known for the remainder. Clone size and the V and J calls come from that table; the DNA yielded D and trimming. The sample table shows about 34,000 clones, and roughly 88% are seen once. Together, the top ten hold around 15% of the sample.

This TCR came from a man aged 60-69 years with active COVID-19. The rearrangement joined TRBV27 to TRBJ1-2; TRBD1 could be the D gene, as 5 bases match. The sample was peripheral blood. The sequenced DNA: TGTGCCACCCAAGGGGCAGGGAACAACTATGGCTACACCTTC. Its protein product is CATQGAGNNYGYTF.